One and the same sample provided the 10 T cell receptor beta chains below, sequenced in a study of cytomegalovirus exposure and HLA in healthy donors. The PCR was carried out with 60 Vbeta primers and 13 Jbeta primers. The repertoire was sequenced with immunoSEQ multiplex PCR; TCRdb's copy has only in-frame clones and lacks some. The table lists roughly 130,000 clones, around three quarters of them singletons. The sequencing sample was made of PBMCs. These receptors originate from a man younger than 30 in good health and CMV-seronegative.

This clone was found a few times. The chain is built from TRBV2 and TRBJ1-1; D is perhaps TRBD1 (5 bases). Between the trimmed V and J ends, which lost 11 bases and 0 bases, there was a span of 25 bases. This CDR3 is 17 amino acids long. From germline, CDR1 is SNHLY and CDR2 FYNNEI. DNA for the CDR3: TGTGCCTCCAGGGAGGATTGGGGTCGGGGCATGAACACTGAAGCTTTCTTT. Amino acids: CASREDWGRGMNTEAFF.

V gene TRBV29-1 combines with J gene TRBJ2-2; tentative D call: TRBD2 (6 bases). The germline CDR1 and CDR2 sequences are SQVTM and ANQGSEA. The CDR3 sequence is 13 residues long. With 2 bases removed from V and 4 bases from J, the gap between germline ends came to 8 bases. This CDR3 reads CSVEKRVTGELFF. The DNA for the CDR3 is TGCAGCGTTGAAAAGCGGGTCACCGGGGAGCTGTTTTTT.

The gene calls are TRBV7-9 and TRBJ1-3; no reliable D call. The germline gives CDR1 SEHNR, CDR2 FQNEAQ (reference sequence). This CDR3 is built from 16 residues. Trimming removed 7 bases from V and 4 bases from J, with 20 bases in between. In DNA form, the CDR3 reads TGTGCCAGCACCATCCCCGGGAGCAAGGAAGGAAACACCATATATTTT. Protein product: CASTIPGSKEGNTIYF.

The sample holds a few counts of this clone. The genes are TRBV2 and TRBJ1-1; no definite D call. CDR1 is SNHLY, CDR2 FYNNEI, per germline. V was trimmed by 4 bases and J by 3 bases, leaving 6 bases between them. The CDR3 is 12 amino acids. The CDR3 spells CASSVSDTEAFF. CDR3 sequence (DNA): TGTGCCAGCAGTGTTAGCGACACTGAAGCTTTCTTT.

CDR3 sequence reads: CASTGQGRWGNSPLHF. DNA for the CDR3: TGTGCCAGCACTGGACAGGGGCGTTGGGGGAATTCACCCCTCCACTTT. This sequence joins TRBV7-8 and TRBJ1-6, with TRBD1 matching over 9 bases. Germline V gene lookup returns CDR1 SGHVS and CDR2 FQNEAQ. V shed 7 bases, J shed 7 bases, and the junction held 11 bases outside the gene matches. This CDR3 has 16 residues.

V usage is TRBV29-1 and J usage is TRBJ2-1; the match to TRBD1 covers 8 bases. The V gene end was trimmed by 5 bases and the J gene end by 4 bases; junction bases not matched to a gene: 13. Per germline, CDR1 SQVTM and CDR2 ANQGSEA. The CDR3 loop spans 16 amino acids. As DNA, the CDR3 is TGCAGCGTTTCCTCTATAGACAGGGGTCTTTACAATGAGCAGTTCTTC. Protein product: CSVSSIDRGLYNEQFF.

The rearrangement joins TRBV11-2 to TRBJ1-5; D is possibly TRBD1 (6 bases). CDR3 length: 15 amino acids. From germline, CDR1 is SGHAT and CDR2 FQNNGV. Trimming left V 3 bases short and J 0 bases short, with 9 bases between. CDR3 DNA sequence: TGTGCCAGCAGCTTGGACAGACTTAGCAATCAGCCCCAGCATTTT. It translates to CASSLDRLSNQPQHF.

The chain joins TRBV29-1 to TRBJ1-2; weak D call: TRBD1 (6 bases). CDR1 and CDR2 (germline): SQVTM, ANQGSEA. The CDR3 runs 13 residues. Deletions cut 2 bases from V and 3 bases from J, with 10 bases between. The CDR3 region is CSVETGMHYGYTF. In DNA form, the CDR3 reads TGCAGCGTTGAAACAGGGATGCACTATGGCTACACCTTC.

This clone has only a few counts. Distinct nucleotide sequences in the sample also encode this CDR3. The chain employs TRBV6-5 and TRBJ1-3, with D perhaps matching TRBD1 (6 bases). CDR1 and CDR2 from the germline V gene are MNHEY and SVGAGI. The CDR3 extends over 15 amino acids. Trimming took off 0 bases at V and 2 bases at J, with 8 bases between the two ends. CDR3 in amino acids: CASSYSSGAGNTIYF. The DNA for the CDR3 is TGTGCCAGCAGTTACTCGTCAGGGGCTGGAAACACCATATATTTT.

The CDR3 sequence: CASSIQEGQPQHF. CDR3 nucleotides: TGTGCCAGTAGTATACAGGAGGGTCAGCCCCAGCATTTT. This rearrangement joins TRBV19 to TRBJ1-5; D gene uncertain. CDR3 length: 13 residues. Germline values: CDR1 LNHDA, CDR2 SQIVND (reference sequence). V shed 2 bases and J shed 6 bases, with 8 bases lying between them. The full variable domain, completed using reference TRBV19 and TRBJ1-5, is DGGITQSPKYLFRKEGQNVTLSCEQNLNHDAMYWYRQDPGQGLRLIYYSQIVNDFQKGDIAEGYSVSREKKESFPLTVTSAQKNPTAFYLCASSIQEGQPQHFGDGTRLSIL.